The 26 T cell receptor beta chains presented below share a single source sample, sequenced in a study of cytomegalovirus exposure and HLA in healthy donors. In the PCR, 60 Vbeta and 13 Jbeta primers were used. Clones were sequenced by immunoSEQ multiplex PCR, and TCRdb holds only the in-frame ones, with some missing. The table shows some 93,000 clones, with approximately 64% occurring only once. The sample was PBMCs. The receptors stem from a boy aged 5-17 years in good health and CMV-seropositive.

This clone was counted between two and nine times. The V and J genes are TRBV19 and TRBJ1-6; TRBD1 aligns across 7 bases. The CDR3 sequence is 13 residues long. J was trimmed by 10 bases and V by 8 bases; bases with no gene match: 8. Per the germline V gene, CDR1 is LNHDA and CDR2 is SQIVND (reference sequence). CDR3 in amino acids: CASRDRVGSPLHF. CDR3 coding DNA: TGTGCCAGTCGAGACAGGGTCGGGTCACCCCTCCACTTT.

This chain links TRBV6-5 with TRBJ1-5; TRBD1 matches 10 bases. Germline CDR1 reads MNHEY; CDR2 reads SVGAGI. This CDR3 contains 16 residues. The V segment lost 0 bases and the J segment 6 bases; nucleotides outside the gene matches: 5. CDR3 protein: CASSYSGTGVAQPQHF. CDR3 in DNA: TGTGCCAGCAGTTACTCGGGGACAGGGGTGGCTCAGCCCCAGCATTTT.

This chain uses TRBV7-3 with TRBJ2-5, with D possibly TRBD1 on 5 matching bases. The CDR3 has 13 residues. V lost 5 bases, J lost 5 bases, and 12 bases lay in between. The germline CDR1 and CDR2 sequences are SGHTA and FQGTGA. CDR3 sequence (DNA): TGTGCCAGCAGCCAGGGCCCCACGGAGACCCAGTACTTC. Translating gives CASSQGPTETQYF.

V is TRBV5-6 and J is TRBJ1-1, with D perhaps TRBD1 (5 bases). The CDR3 is 13 amino acids. Trimming took off 2 bases at V and 7 bases at J, with 12 bases between the two ends. From germline, CDR1 is SGHDT and CDR2 YYEEEE. CDR3 amino acids: CASSFSAGLEAFF. In DNA form, the CDR3 reads TGTGCCAGCAGCTTTTCGGCAGGGCTTGAAGCTTTCTTT.

This chain's CDR3 is CASSGLGTGPYEQYF. The CDR3 DNA sequence: TGTGCCAGCTCCGGATTAGGGACAGGGCCCTACGAGCAGTACTTC. This sequence joins TRBV18 and TRBJ2-7; 9 bases match TRBD1. The CDR3 is 15 residues long. The V and J ends lost 6 bases and 2 bases, in that order; junction bases with no gene match: 8. Germline V CDR1 and CDR2: KGHSH, LQKENI.

This clone was detected a few times. The J gene is TRBJ2-5, the V gene TRBV20-1; perhaps TRBD1 as D (6 bases). The germline V gene has CDR1 DFQATT and CDR2 SNEGSKA (reference sequence). The V end lost 5 bases, the J end lost 5 bases, and 9 bases lay between the germline ends. The CDR3 runs to 11 residues. The CDR3 loop is CSAGQRETQYF. For the CDR3, the DNA is TGCAGTGCTGGACAGAGGGAGACCCAGTACTTC.

The CDR3 reads CASSNAGMSGNQPQHF. The CDR3 bases are TGTGCCAGCAGCAATGCTGGTATGTCGGGCAATCAGCCCCAGCATTTT. The chain is built from TRBV21-1 and TRBJ1-5. TRBV21-1 is recorded as a pseudogene. This CDR3 has 16 residues.

The V call is TRBV5-1, the J call TRBJ1-1; 8 nucleotides align to TRBD1. The CDR3 extends over 16 amino acids. Looked up from germline, CDR1 is SGHRS and CDR2 is YFSETQ. After removal of 4 bases from V and 4 bases from J, the junction contained 12 bases not matched to a gene. CDR3 in amino acids: CASSARTTGVGTEAFF. CDR3 DNA: TGCGCCAGCAGCGCCCGAACGACAGGGGTTGGCACTGAAGCTTTCTTT.

The V gene is TRBV6-6, the J gene TRBJ1-1; no clear D. V was cut by 4 bases and J by 6 bases, with 6 bases left in between. This CDR3 is 11 amino acids long. Germline CDR1 MNHNY, CDR2 SVGAGI (reference sequence). The CDR3 bases are TGTGCCAGCAGTTCAGGTCCTGAAGCTTTCTTT. Amino acid sequence: CASSSGPEAFF.

The chain combines TRBV7-2 with TRBJ1-2; weak D call: TRBD1 (6 bases). The V end lost 5 bases, the J end lost 8 bases, and 15 bases lay between the germline ends. Germline V gene lookup returns CDR1 SGHTA and CDR2 FQGNSA. This CDR3 is 13 amino acids long. CDR3 protein: CASSGGQFMGYTF. CDR3 bases: TGTGCCAGCAGCGGCGGACAGTTTATGGGCTACACCTTC. Variable domain in full (rest from reference TRBV7-2 and TRBJ1-2): GAGVSQSPSNKVTEKGKDVELRCDPISGHTALYWYRQSLGQGLEFLIYFQGNSAPDKSGLPSDRFSAERTGGSVSTLTIQRTQQEDSAVYLCASSGGQFMGYTFGSGTRLTVV.

The V call is TRBV6-6, the J call TRBJ1-5; 9 bases fit TRBD1. V was pared by 8 bases and J by 5 bases, with 7 bases of the junction left unmatched. Germline V gene sequence: CDR1 MNHNY, CDR2 SVGAGI (reference sequence). The CDR3 contains 14 residues. The DNA of the CDR3 is TGTGCCAGCGCGGACAGGGGTCTATATCAGCCCCAGCATTTT. Protein product: CASADRGLYQPQHF.

The chain links TRBV7-9 to TRBJ2-2, with 11 nucleotides matching TRBD2. In germline, CDR1 is SEHNR, CDR2 FQNEAQ (reference sequence). The CDR3 totals 16 residues. Unmatched junction bases numbered 11, after V lost 8 bases and J lost 6 bases. CDR3 sequence (DNA): TGTGCCAGCGAATTGCGACTAGCGGGATTGTCCGGGGAGCTGTTTTTT. Residues: CASELRLAGLSGELFF.

The chain uses TRBV30 and TRBJ2-7, with 8 bases fitting TRBD2. In germline, CDR1 is GTSNPN, CDR2 SVGIG (reference sequence). The CDR3 spans 15 residues. Trimming removed 0 bases from V and 2 bases from J; junction bases left unmatched: 6. In DNA, the CDR3 is TGTGCCTGGAGTGTGCGGGGGGCTCCAACCTACGAGCAGTACTTC. Its protein product is CAWSVRGAPTYEQYF.

As DNA, the CDR3 is TGTGCCAGCAGCTTGATAAGCCAAACTAACTATGGCTACACCTTC. Translated, it gives CASSLISQTNYGYTF. The chain combines TRBV7-2 with TRBJ1-2; D gene uncertain. This CDR3 spans 15 amino acids. Between the trimmed V and J ends, which lost 3 bases and 0 bases, there was a span of 11 bases. Germline lookup yields CDR1 SGHTA and CDR2 FQGNSA.

This clone has only a few counts. The gene calls are TRBV9 and TRBJ2-7; D remains unclear. The CDR3 sequence is 13 residues long. The germline CDR1 and CDR2 sequences are SGDLS and YYNGEE. V was cut by 2 bases and J by 0 bases, with 6 bases left in between. CDR3 DNA sequence: TGTGCCAGCAGCGTCTCCTCCTCCTACGAGCAGTACTTC. Its protein product is CASSVSSSYEQYF.

This clone appeared a single time. The genes are TRBV19 and TRBJ1-4; D possibly corresponds to TRBD1 (6 bases). The length of the CDR3 is 12 residues. V was pared by 6 bases and J by 8 bases, with 10 bases between. The germline CDR1 and CDR2 sequences are LNHDA and SQIVND (reference sequence). The CDR3, as DNA: TGTGCCAGTAGCGACAGGACCGAAAAACTGTTTTTT. It encodes CASSDRTEKLFF.

This chain connects TRBV9 to TRBJ2-1; D not resolved. The length of the CDR3 is 13 residues. The V gene lost 2 bases and the J gene lost 7 bases, with 10 bases spanning the gap. Germline-derived CDR1 and CDR2 are SGDLS and YYNGEE. For the CDR3, the DNA is TGTGCCAGCAGCGTTTCTGAGCCGAATGAGCAGTTCTTC. It is translated as CASSVSEPNEQFF.

This clone was counted between two and nine times. V usage is TRBV4-3 and J usage is TRBJ2-7, with 8 bases lining up with TRBD2. Trimming cost V 1 base and J 3 bases; bases outside gene matches: 5. The CDR3 contains 15 residues. Germline V gene data show CDR1 as LGHNA and CDR2 as YSLEER. CDR3 loop: CASSQGAGGVYEQYF. Written as DNA, the CDR3 is TGCGCCAGCAGCCAAGGGGCGGGAGGAGTCTACGAGCAGTACTTC.

V usage is TRBV4-3 and J usage is TRBJ1-4; 8 bases are a match to TRBD1. Germline V gene lookup returns CDR1 LGHNA and CDR2 YSLEER. This CDR3 region has 17 residues. Losses at the gene ends were 0 bases for V and 5 bases for J; bases not matched to a gene: 8. CDR3 DNA: TGCGCCAGCAGCCAAGATGCAGGGGGCGCGGGAAATGAAAAACTGTTTTTT. Translation gives CASSQDAGGAGNEKLFF.

The chain carries TRBV20-1 and TRBJ1-1; D may be TRBD1 (5 bases). The V gene's germline CDR1 is DFQATT and CDR2 SNEGSKA (reference sequence). The CDR3 contains 11 residues. The V and J ends lost 5 bases and 6 bases respectively, with 10 bases between them. CDR3 DNA: TGCAGTGCTCTGGGGGGTTCTGAAGCTTTCTTT. Amino acid sequence: CSALGGSEAFF.

The chain recombines TRBV7-9 with TRBJ1-1, with D possibly being TRBD1 (6 bases). The CDR3 contains 14 residues. V lost 5 bases and J 0 bases, leaving 10 bases between the germline ends. Germline lookup yields CDR1 SEHNR and CDR2 FQNEAQ (reference sequence). DNA of the CDR3: TGTGCCAGCAGCAGAACAGGGATGAACACTGAAGCTTTCTTT. It translates to CASSRTGMNTEAFF.

Notes on this clone: At one boundary the junction diverges from the germline segment, which might be a read error. The CDR3 here is CASSEGGTLYGYPF. The CDR3 DNA follows: TGTGCCAGCAGTGAAGGAGGCACTCTCTATGGCTACCCCTTC. The chain recombines TRBV25-1 with TRBJ1-2, with no clear D. This CDR3 spans 14 amino acids. Germline V gene data show CDR1 as MGHDK and CDR2 as SYGVNS.

Details on this clone: The same CDR3 also results from other DNA sequences found in this sample. CDR3 sequence: CASSPGAGGYNEQFF. The CDR3, as DNA: TGCGCCAGCAGCCCGGGGGCAGGGGGATACAATGAGCAGTTCTTC. V and J are TRBV5-1 and TRBJ2-1, with D possibly being TRBD1 (7 bases). Per the germline V gene, CDR1 is SGHRS and CDR2 is YFSETQ. With 4 bases removed from V and 4 bases from J, the gap between germline ends came to 15 bases. This CDR3 has 15 amino acids.

The CDR3 coding sequence is TGTGCCAGCACGACAGGAATCTCTGGAAACACCATATATTTT. It specifies CASTTGISGNTIYF. The V and J genes are TRBV6-1 and TRBJ1-3; D perhaps matches TRBD1 (6 bases). Germline V gene lookup returns CDR1 MNHNS and CDR2 SASEGT. Trimming stripped 7 bases from V and 0 bases from J, with 10 bases between. This CDR3 is built from 14 residues.

This clone has just a few counts. The chain recombines TRBV4-3 with TRBJ1-5; a possible D gene is TRBD1 (5 bases). Germline CDR1 is LGHNA and CDR2 is YSLEER. V was shortened by 5 bases and J by 0 bases, with 8 bases between the two germline ends. This CDR3 is built from 14 residues. CDR3 in DNA: TGCGCCAGCAGCTGGGGCCCTAGCAATCAGCCCCAGCATTTT. The encoded protein is CASSWGPSNQPQHF.

This rearrangement joins TRBV4-3 to TRBJ2-3, with D maybe TRBD2 (6 bases). Germline V gives CDR1 LGHNA, CDR2 YSLEER. This CDR3 contains 18 residues. V lost 0 bases and J lost 0, with 16 bases in between. The chain's CDR3 is CASSQDGGWGESTDTQYF. The DNA for the CDR3 is TGCGCCAGCAGCCAAGATGGAGGTTGGGGGGAAAGCACAGATACGCAGTATTTT.